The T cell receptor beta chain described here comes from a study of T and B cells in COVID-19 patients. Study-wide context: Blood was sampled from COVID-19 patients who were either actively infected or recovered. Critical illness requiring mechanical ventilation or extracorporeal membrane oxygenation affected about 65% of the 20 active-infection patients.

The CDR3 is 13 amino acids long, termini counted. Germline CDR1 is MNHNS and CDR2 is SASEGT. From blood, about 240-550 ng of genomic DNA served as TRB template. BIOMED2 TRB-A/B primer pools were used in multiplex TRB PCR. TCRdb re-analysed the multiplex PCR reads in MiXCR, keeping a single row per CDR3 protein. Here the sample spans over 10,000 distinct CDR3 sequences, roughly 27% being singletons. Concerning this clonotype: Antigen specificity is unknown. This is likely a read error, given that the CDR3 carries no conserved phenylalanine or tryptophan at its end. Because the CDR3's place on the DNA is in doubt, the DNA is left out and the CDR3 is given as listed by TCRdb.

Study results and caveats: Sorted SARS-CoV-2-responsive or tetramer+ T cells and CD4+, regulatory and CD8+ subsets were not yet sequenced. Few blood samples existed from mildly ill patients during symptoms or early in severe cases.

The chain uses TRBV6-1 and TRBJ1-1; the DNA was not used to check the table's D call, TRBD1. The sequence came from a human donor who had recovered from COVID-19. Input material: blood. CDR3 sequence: CASSESTGGGGSM.